This T cell receptor (beta chain) was observed in a study of shared clonotypes between healthy human individuals. General study findings and limits: Across a handful of donors, naive CD4 shared roughly 5%, naive CD8 less than 4%, memory CD4 2% to 2.5%, memory CD8 0.4%.

Terminally differentiated effector memory CD45RA+ cells were excluded from the naive CD8 cells, which were CD45RO-negative and positively selected for CCR7. Remarks on this clone: What it binds is unknown.

The CDR3 runs 14 residues. Germline-derived CDR1 and CDR2 are SGDLS and YYNGEE. The V and J ends lost 0 bases and 5 bases respectively, with 11 bases between them. The authors ran the assay at deep level. This table comes from immunoSEQ multiplex PCR, and its TCRdb copy is limited to in-frame clones, with some not included. Altogether some 2.1 million clones are present, 80% to 95% being singletons, with the ten largest covering 1.5% to 2%. Sequences were obtained from naive CD8+ T cells from PBMCs. The TCR sequence derives from a man between 18 and 29 years old in good health. Some clones in this sample may be carry-over from other donors' samples. The chain carries TRBV9 and TRBJ1-2; no clear D gene. The CDR3 sequence: CASSVGNTEYGYTF. DNA of the CDR3: TGTGCCAGCAGCGTAGGAAATACTGAGTATGGCTACACCTTC.